Listed below are T cell receptor beta chains from one sample, sequenced in a study of blood T cell repertoires in COVID-19. Clones were sequenced by immunoSEQ multiplex PCR, and TCRdb holds only the in-frame ones, with some missing. Of 70,000 to 95,000 clones in the sample, roughly 90% are singletons; the top ten hold roughly 2%. The source material was peripheral blood. Receptors were obtained from a man over 45 with acute or convalescent COVID-19. Both conserved end residues are part of each CDR3. The D gene is left open where the match is weak. A row's size may be missing; if present it is once, few, many or a size class.

d_call	j_call	clone_size	v_call	cdr3_aa	cdr3_nt
TRBD1	TRBJ1-5	NA	TRBV30	CAWSRDRENQPQHF	TGTGCCTGGAGTCGGGACAGGGAAAATCAGCCCCAGCATTTT
NA	TRBJ1-1	NA	TRBV30	CAWSPGPLGAFF	TGTGCCTGGAGTCCAGGGCCCCTGGGAGCTTTCTTT
NA	TRBJ2-2	NA	TRBV3-1/TRBV3-2	CASRQTPANTGELFF	TGTGCCAGCAGGCAAACCCCAGCGAACACCGGGGAGCTGTTTTTT
NA	TRBJ1-2	NA	TRBV20-1	CSASGQGYGYTF	TGCAGTGCTAGTGGGCAGGGCTATGGCTACACCTTC
NA	TRBJ1-4	NA	TRBV3-1/TRBV3-2	CASSQGSKVPLFF	TGTGCCAGCAGCCAAGGGAGTAAGGTCCCACTGTTTTTT
NA	TRBJ1-1	once	TRBV27	CASSFSPLTVMNTEAFF	TGTGCCAGCAGTTTCTCCCCCCTGACAGTGATGAACACTGAAGCTTTCTTT
NA	TRBJ1-2	NA	TRBV20-1	CRPEGNYGYTF	TGCAGACCAGAGGGAAACTATGGCTACACCTTC
NA	TRBJ1-5	once	TRBV11-2	CASSLGIGLSNQPQHF	TGTGCCAGCAGCTTAGGAATCGGACTCAGCAATCAGCCCCAGCATTTT
NA	TRBJ2-4	NA	TRBV2	CASSDPRGSIQYF	TGTGCCAGCAGTGACCCCCGGGGGAGCATTCAGTACTTC
NA	TRBJ1-3	NA	TRBV7-6	CASSLAGGGNTIYF	TGTGCCAGCAGCTTAGCGGGGGGTGGAAACACCATATATTTT
NA	TRBJ1-6	NA	TRBV7-8	CASSFGGPSSYNSPLHF	TGTGCCAGCAGCTTTGGAGGGCCCAGCTCCTATAATTCACCCCTCCACTTT
NA	TRBJ2-5	NA	TRBV11-3	CASSLLPGSVETQYF	TGTGCCAGCAGCTTACTGCCGGGTTCCGTCGAGACCCAGTACTTC
NA	TRBJ1-3	NA	TRBV28	CASSNRVSSGNTIYF	TGTGCCAGCAGCAACAGGGTTAGCTCTGGAAACACCATATATTTT
TRBD2	TRBJ2-3	NA	TRBV9	CASSPGLAESTDTQYF	TGTGCCAGCAGCCCCGGACTAGCGGAGTCCACAGATACGCAGTATTTT
NA	TRBJ1-5	NA	TRBV28	CASSSPTGPNQPQHF	TGTGCCAGCAGTTCGCCAACAGGGCCCAATCAGCCCCAGCATTTT
NA	TRBJ1-5	NA	TRBV2	CASSDGGGVNQPQHF	TGTGCCAGCAGTGATGGAGGAGGGGTCAATCAGCCCCAGCATTTT
TRBD1	TRBJ1-2	NA	TRBV10-2	CASSYRGMDYGYTF	TGCGCCAGCAGTTACAGGGGGATGGACTATGGCTACACCTTC
NA	TRBJ1-6	NA	TRBV19	CASSFQGSDSPLHF	TGTGCCAGTAGCTTTCAGGGGTCAGATTCACCCCTCCACTTT
NA	TRBJ1-6	NA	TRBV2	CASSEVPRVGSPLHF	TGTGCCAGCAGTGAAGTCCCCAGGGTGGGCTCACCCCTCCACTTT
NA	TRBJ1-1	NA	TRBV15	CATSRDPGNTEAFF	TGTGCCACCAGCAGAGATCCGGGGAACACTGAAGCTTTCTTT
NA	TRBJ2-2	NA	TRBV4-1	CASSQDPRGGKQELFF	TGCGCCAGCAGCCAAGATCCGAGGGGGGGCAAGCAGGAGCTGTTTTTT
NA	TRBJ2-7	NA	TRBV6-1	CASSENRVPYEQYF	TGTGCCAGCAGTGAAAACAGGGTGCCCTACGAGCAGTACTTC
TRBD2	TRBJ2-7	NA	TRBV13	CAGSPGTSISYEQYF	TGTGCCGGCAGCCCAGGGACTAGCATTTCCTACGAGCAGTACTTC
TRBD2	TRBJ2-3	NA	TRBV7-2	CASSLSSASGSDTQYF	TGTGCCAGCAGCTTAAGTTCGGCTAGCGGGAGCGATACGCAGTATTTT
NA	TRBJ2-2	few	TRBV19	CASSTVTGELFF	TGTGCCAGTAGTACGGTCACCGGGGAGCTGTTTTTT
NA	TRBJ1-6	few	TRBV6-4	CASRRELGSPLHF	TGTGCCAGCAGGAGGGAATTGGGTTCACCCCTCCACTTT
NA	TRBJ2-3	NA	TRBV5-1	CASKERFTDTQYF	TGCGCCAGCAAGGAGCGGTTCACAGATACGCAGTATTTT
TRBD1	TRBJ2-3	NA	TRBV9	CASSITGVADTQYF	TGTGCCAGCAGTATTACAGGGGTAGCAGATACGCAGTATTTT
TRBD1	TRBJ1-5	NA	TRBV7-6	CASSPWDRGFEPQHF	TGTGCCAGCAGCCCGTGGGACAGGGGGTTTGAGCCCCAGCATTTT
NA	TRBJ1-6	NA	TRBV2	CASSDSDRYNSPLHF	TGTGCCAGCAGTGACTCGGACAGATATAATTCACCCCTCCACTTT
TRBD1	TRBJ1-6	NA	TRBV7-8	CASNLGQGWPLHF	TGTGCCAGCAACCTAGGACAGGGGTGGCCCCTCCACTTT
NA	TRBJ1-4	NA	TRBV10-1	CASSEAAGNNEKLFF	TGCGCCAGCAGTGAAGCCGCGGGGAATAATGAAAAACTGTTTTTT
NA	TRBJ2-5	NA	TRBV5-8	CASSLGDIQETQYF	TGTGCCAGCAGCTTGGGGGACATCCAAGAGACCCAGTACTTC
TRBD2	TRBJ2-2	once	TRBV7-3	CASSPSPRGGSGELFF	TGTGCCAGCAGCCCTTCTCCGCGGGGGGGCTCCGGGGAGCTGTTTTTT
NA	TRBJ1-4	NA	TRBV19	CASSPPTSRNEKLFF	TGTGCCAGTAGTCCACCGACAAGCCGTAATGAAAAACTGTTTTTT
NA	TRBJ2-1	NA	TRBV6-1	CASSEGLSPYNEQFF	TGTGCCAGCAGTGAAGGTCTTAGCCCCTACAATGAGCAGTTCTTC
TRBD1	TRBJ1-4	NA	TRBV29-1	CSVLPGQGGGNEKLFF	TGCAGCGTCCTACCCGGACAGGGCGGGGGTAATGAAAAACTGTTTTTT
TRBD2	TRBJ2-1	NA	TRBV19	CASSIRTSGQSYNEQFF	TGTGCCAGTAGTATTAGGACTAGCGGTCAGTCCTACAATGAGCAGTTCTTC
TRBD1	TRBJ1-1	NA	TRBV4-1	CASSDSDRANTEAFF	TGCGCCAGCAGCGATTCGGACAGGGCGAACACTGAAGCTTTCTTT
NA	TRBJ2-6	NA	TRBV14	CASSQKLFGSATGANVLTF	TGTGCCAGCAGCCAAAAGTTGTTCGGCAGCGCCACTGGGGCCAACGTCCTGACTTTC
NA	TRBJ2-3	NA	TRBV7-2	CASSPGHEGTDTQYF	TGTGCCAGCAGCCCGGGACATGAGGGCACAGATACGCAGTATTTT
TRBD1	TRBJ2-5	NA	TRBV3-1/TRBV3-2	CASSRQGSQETQYF	TGTGCCAGCAGCCGACAGGGGTCTCAAGAGACCCAGTACTTC
NA	TRBJ2-3	NA	TRBV5-1	CASSRLGEPTDTQYF	TGCGCCAGCAGCCGCCTAGGGGAACCCACAGATACGCAGTATTTT
TRBD1	TRBJ1-2	NA	TRBV7-2	CASSFRTGPGYGYTF	TGTGCCAGCAGCTTTCGGACAGGGCCGGGCTATGGCTACACCTTC
TRBD1	TRBJ1-2	NA	TRBV6-2/TRBV6-3	CASSPQRRTGSLAYGYTF	TGTGCCAGCAGTCCCCAACGACGGACAGGATCGCTGGCCTATGGCTACACCTTC
TRBD1	TRBJ1-2	NA	TRBV5-1	CASRARGQGAADYGYTF	TGCGCCAGCAGGGCAAGAGGACAGGGGGCAGCGGACTATGGCTACACCTTC
NA	TRBJ2-5	NA	TRBV5-1	CASSPNPRQETQYF	TGCGCCAGCAGCCCTAACCCTCGGCAAGAGACCCAGTACTTC
TRBD2	TRBJ2-7	NA	TRBV28	CASSSLAGAHF	TGTGCCAGCAGTTCTCTAGCGGGAGCGCACTTC
NA	TRBJ1-4	NA	TRBV5-6	CASSLLGDYEKLFF	TGTGCCAGCAGCTTGTTAGGGGATTATGAAAAACTGTTTTTT
NA	TRBJ1-1	NA	TRBV6-2/TRBV6-3	CASSRDSGGHNTEAFF	TGTGCCAGCAGTCGAGACAGTGGGGGCCACAACACTGAAGCTTTCTTT
NA	TRBJ2-2	NA	TRBV30	CACAGPANTGELFF	TGTGCCTGCGCGGGACCCGCGAACACCGGGGAGCTGTTTTTT
TRBD1	TRBJ1-2	NA	TRBV6-6	CASSLTGVEGYTF	TGTGCCAGCAGTTTAACAGGGGTAGAGGGCTACACCTTC